This passage covers 9 T cell receptor beta chains from one sample sequenced in a study of regulatory T cells in long-lasting Graves disease. Both iRepertoire HTBI primers and Arm-PCR of CDR3 regions were used to build the TCR beta libraries. TCRdb independently ran MiXCR on the multiplex PCR reads; one entry per CDR3 protein. Of over 650,000 distinct CDR3 sequences listed, about 32% were seen once; the top ten hold around 42%. Time point defined: persistent/refractory GD, antithyroid drugs over 5 years with positive TRAb. After RNA was extracted from PBMCs, the TCR library was made from it. The sample here was peripheral blood mononuclear cells (PBMCs), taken when the disease was refractory, from a patient treated with antithyroid drugs. The receptors were gathered from a female donor with Graves disease.

V gene TRBV5-1 combines with J gene TRBJ1-1; D unresolved. V shed 4 bases and J shed 2 bases, with 15 bases lying between them. The CDR3 consists of 15 residues. Per germline, CDR1 SGHRS and CDR2 YFSETQ. The CDR3 DNA reads as TGCGCCAGCAGCACGGAGGGCAGGCTCAACACTGAAGCTTTCTTT. This gives the protein CASSTEGRLNTEAFF.

In this sample, this clonotype turned up many times. The chain carries TRBV29-1 and TRBJ1-4; perhaps TRBD1 as D (5 bases). Germline loops: CDR1 SQVTM, CDR2 ANQGSEA. V was cut by 6 bases and J by 7 bases, with 15 bases left in between. There are 13 residues in the CDR3. The DNA for the CDR3 is TGCAGCGTCTCCCATTCGGGGGTTGAAAAACTGTTTTTT. The encoded protein is CSVSHSGVEKLFF.

This clonotype was observed at least ten times. The chain recombines TRBV12-3 or TRBV12-4 with TRBJ1-2; D not certain. Deletions cut 3 bases from V and 0 bases from J, with 5 bases between. The CDR3 covers 13 residues. CDR3 protein: CASSFESNYGYTF. CDR3 DNA: TGTGCCAGCAGTTTTGAATCTAACTATGGCTACACCTTC.

A few counts support this clonotype. V is TRBV27 and J is TRBJ1-3, with D unclear. CDR1 and CDR2 from the germline V gene are MNHEY and SMNVEV (reference sequence). The V and J ends lost 0 bases and 0 bases respectively, with 6 bases between them. The CDR3 extends over 15 amino acids. The CDR3 DNA is TGTGCCAGCAGTTTATCACCGGGCTCTGGAAACACCATATATTTT. It codes for CASSLSPGSGNTIYF.

This clonotype was seen repeatedly, ten times or more. The chain joins TRBV6-1 to TRBJ2-7; 8 bases fit TRBD2. J gave up 6 bases and V 4 bases, and 8 bases lay outside the gene matches. CDR3 length: 14 amino acids. Germline assignment: CDR1 MNHNS and CDR2 SASEGT. In nucleotides, the CDR3 is TGTGCCAGCAGTGGGACTAGCTCGGACAGCGAGCAGTACTTC. It codes for CASSGTSSDSEQYF.

Many counts were recorded for this clonotype. The rearrangement links TRBV11-2 to TRBJ2-2; a weak D match, TRBD2 (6 bases). The CDR3 is 15 residues long. From germline, CDR1 is SGHAT and CDR2 FQNNGV. Trimming stripped 5 bases from V and 4 bases from J, with 14 bases between. The CDR3, as DNA: TGTGCCAGCAGCCCAGGGCCGGGGGTCACCGGGGAGCTGTTTTTT. It specifies CASSPGPGVTGELFF.

The gene calls are TRBV29-1 and TRBJ1-1, with TRBD1 matching over 7 bases. CDR3 length: 15 residues. The germline CDR1 and CDR2 sequences are SQVTM and ANQGSEA. V trimming: 1 base; J trimming: 5 bases; junction bases outside the gene matches: 10. The CDR3 region is CSVEAMRGRGTEAFF. In DNA, the CDR3 is TGCAGCGTTGAAGCGATGAGGGGGCGCGGGACTGAAGCTTTCTTT. The variable domain in full, with the rest retrieved from reference TRBV29-1 and TRBJ1-1, is SAVISQKPSRDICQRGTSLTIQCQVDSQVTMMFWYRQQPGQSLTLIATANQGSEATYESGFVIDKFPISRPNLTFSTLTVSNMSPEDSSIYLCSVEAMRGRGTEAFFGQGTRLTVV.

This clonotype was counted at least ten times. The chain employs TRBV13 and TRBJ1-1, with 9 bases aligning to TRBD1. V shed 5 bases, J shed 3 bases, and the junction held 4 bases outside the gene matches. Germline V gene data show CDR1 as PRHDT and CDR2 as FYEKMQ (reference sequence). The CDR3 is 14 amino acids. The CDR3 bases are TGTGCCAGCAGCCCAGGGACAGGGTACACTGAAGCTTTCTTT. It translates to CASSPGTGYTEAFF.

The chain links TRBV28 to TRBJ1-4; D is uncertain. V lost 5 bases to trimming and J lost 11 bases, with 18 bases between them. The CDR3 length is 14 residues. Germline V gene data show CDR1 as MDHEN and CDR2 as SYDVKM. CDR3 bases: TGTGCCAGCAGTACCCGGCAGCCCGGGTGGAAACTGTTTTTT. This translates into CASSTRQPGWKLFF. Supplemented by reference TRBV28 and TRBJ1-4, the full variable domain reads DVKVTQSSRYLVKRTGEKVFLECVQDMDHENMFWYRQDPGLGLRLIYFSYDVKMKEKGDIPEGYSVSREKKERFSLILESASTNQTSMYLCASSTRQPGWKLFFGSGTQLSVL.